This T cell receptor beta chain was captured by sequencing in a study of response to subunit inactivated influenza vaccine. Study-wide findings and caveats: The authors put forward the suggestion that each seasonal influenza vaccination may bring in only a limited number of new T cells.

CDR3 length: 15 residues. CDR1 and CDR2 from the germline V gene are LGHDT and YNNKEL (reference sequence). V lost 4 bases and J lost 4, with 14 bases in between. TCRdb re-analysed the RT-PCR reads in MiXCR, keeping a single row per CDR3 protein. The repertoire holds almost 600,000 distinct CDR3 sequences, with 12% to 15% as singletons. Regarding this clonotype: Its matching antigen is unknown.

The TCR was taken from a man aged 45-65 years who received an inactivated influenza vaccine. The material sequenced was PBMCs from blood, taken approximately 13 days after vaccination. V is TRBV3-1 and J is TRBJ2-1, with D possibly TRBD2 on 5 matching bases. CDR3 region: CASSLTSQRYNEQFF. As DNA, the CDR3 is TGTGCCAGCAGCCTAACTAGTCAGAGATACAATGAGCAGTTCTTC.